Here is one T cell receptor beta chain with its context. Data came from immunoSEQ multiplex PCR; TCRdb stores just in-frame clones and leaves some out. The table has roughly 2 million clones, about 95% seen once. The entry originates in a study of shared clonotypes between healthy human individuals. Overall study: The study used three CD4 naive, three CD4 memory, two CD8 naive and one CD8 memory plate per donor.

It was CD45RO-negative cells, positively selected for CCR7, that made up naive CD8 cells, with terminally differentiated effector memory CD45RA+ cells excluded. The study drew its donors from healthy HIV-negative adults without recent acute infections or vaccinations. This CDR3 region has 15 residues. The germline CDR1 and CDR2 sequences are ENHRY and SYGVKD. Trimming at V came to 2 bases and at J to 3 bases, leaving 1 base not matched to a gene. V is TRBV10-3 and J is TRBJ1-1; 12 positions agree with TRBD1. The specimen sequenced was naive CD8+ T cells sorted from blood. The TCR comes from a young man in good health. CDR3 protein: CAISEGTGGYTEAFF. The CDR3 DNA is TGTGCCATCAGTGAGGGGACAGGGGGCTACACTGAAGCTTTCTTT.